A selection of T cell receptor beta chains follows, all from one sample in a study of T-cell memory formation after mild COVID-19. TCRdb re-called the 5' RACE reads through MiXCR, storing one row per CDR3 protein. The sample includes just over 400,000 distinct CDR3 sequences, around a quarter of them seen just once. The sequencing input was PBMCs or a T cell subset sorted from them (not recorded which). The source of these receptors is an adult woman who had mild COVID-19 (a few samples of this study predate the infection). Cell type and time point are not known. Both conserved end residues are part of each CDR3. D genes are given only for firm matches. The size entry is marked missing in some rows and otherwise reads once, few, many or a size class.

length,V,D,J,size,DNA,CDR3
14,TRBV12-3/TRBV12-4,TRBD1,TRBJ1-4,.,TGTGCCAGCAGTTTTGACAGGGAGGGGGAAAAACTGTTTTTT,CASSFDREGEKLFF
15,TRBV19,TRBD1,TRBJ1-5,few,TGTGCCAGTCGCCTCGGGACAGTCGACAATCAGCCCCAGCATTTT,CASRLGTVDNQPQHF
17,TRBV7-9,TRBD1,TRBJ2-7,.,TGTGCCAGCAGCTTACAGCGCCCCCACCGGACAGGGGTCGAGCAGTACTTC,CASSLQRPHRTGVEQYF
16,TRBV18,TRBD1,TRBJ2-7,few,TGTGCCAGCTCATCGGAAGCCGGGACAGGGAATTTCGAGCAGTACTTC,CASSSEAGTGNFEQYF
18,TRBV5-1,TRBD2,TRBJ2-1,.,TGCGCCAGCAGCTTGGCTCTAGCCTCTAGCGGTGGATACAATGAGCAGTTCTTC,CASSLALASSGGYNEQFF
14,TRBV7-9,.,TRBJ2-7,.,TGTGCCAGCAGCTTCGGGACTGCGGATGACGAGCAGTACTTC,CASSFGTADDEQYF
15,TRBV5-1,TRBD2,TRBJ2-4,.,TGCGCCAGCAGCGATGGGACTAGCGGAGAAAACATTCAGTACTTC,CASSDGTSGENIQYF
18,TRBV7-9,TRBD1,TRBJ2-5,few,TGTGCCAGCAGCTTAGGGGGGACAGGGAGGACCAGCTCGGAGACCCAGTACTTC,CASSLGGTGRTSSETQYF
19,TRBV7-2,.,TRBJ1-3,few,TGTGCCAGCAGCTTAGACGGCGCAGGGTTAAGTTCCTCTGGAAACACCATATATTTT,CASSLDGAGLSSSGNTIYF
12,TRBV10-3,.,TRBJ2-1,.,TGTGCCATCAGTTCCAGATACAATGAGCAGTTCTTC,CAISSRYNEQFF
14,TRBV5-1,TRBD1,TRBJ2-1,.,TGCGCCAGCAGCTTGGGGGACAGAAGACCCGAGCAGTTCTTC,CASSLGDRRPEQFF
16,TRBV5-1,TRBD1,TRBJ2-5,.,TGCGCCAGCAGCCCCCACTCCGGGACAGACCAAGAGACCCAGTACTTC,CASSPHSGTDQETQYF
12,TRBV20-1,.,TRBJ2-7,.,TGCAGTGCTAGAGATTATATCTACGAGCAGTACTTC,CSARDYIYEQYF
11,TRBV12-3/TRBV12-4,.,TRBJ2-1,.,TGTGCCAGCAGTACTAGCAATGAGCAGTTCTTC,CASSTSNEQFF
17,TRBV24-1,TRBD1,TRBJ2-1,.,TGTGCCACCAGTGCGGATGACGGGACAGGACGACCCAATGAGCAGTTCTTC,CATSADDGTGRPNEQFF
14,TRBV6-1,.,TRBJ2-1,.,TGTGCCAGCAGTGATCATGGAGGGGTCGATGAGCAGTTCTTC,CASSDHGGVDEQFF
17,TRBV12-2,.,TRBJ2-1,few,TGTGCAAGTCGCTTAGCGACCTTGCGGCCTTTCAGCGATGAGCAGTTCTTC,CASRLATLRPFSDEQFF
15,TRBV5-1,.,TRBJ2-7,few,TGCGCCAGCAGCTTCGGGACGGGGAAGTTAGGCGAGCAGTACTTC,CASSFGTGKLGEQYF
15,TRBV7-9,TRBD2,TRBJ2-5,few,TGTGCCAGCAGCTTCGAGCGGGGGGGACAAGAGACCCAGTACTTC,CASSFERGGQETQYF
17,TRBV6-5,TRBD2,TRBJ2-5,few,TGTGCCAGCAGTTACTCGAGAGCGGGAGGGCCTGGTGAGACCCAGTACTTC,CASSYSRAGGPGETQYF
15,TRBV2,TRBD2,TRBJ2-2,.,TGTGCCAGCAAATCCCTAGCGGGTTACACCGGGGAGCTGTTTTTT,CASKSLAGYTGELFF
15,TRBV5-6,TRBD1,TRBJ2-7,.,TGTGCCAGCAGCTTAGGAGACAGGGGACCCCACGAGCAGTACTTC,CASSLGDRGPHEQYF